The 32 T cell receptor beta chains below come from one sample, sequenced in a study of radiation and T cells in renal cell carcinoma. The assay was immunoSEQ multiplex PCR, and TCRdb's table has in-frame clones only and misses some. This table has some 120,000 clones, around 90% appearing once. Stated time point: blood 2 weeks post-SBRT. Treatment in this sample: 15 Gy SBRT to primary tumor, nephrectomy 4 weeks later. Here the sequenced sample was blood, taken from a patient whose treatment included radiotherapy and nephrectomy. The receptors were gathered from a woman in her seventies with renal cell carcinoma.

The J gene is TRBJ2-7, the V gene TRBV13; D unresolved. The CDR3 is made up of 14 amino acids. Germline values: CDR1 PRHDT, CDR2 FYEKMQ (reference sequence). Trimming took 5 bases from V and 0 from J, leaving 11 bases between them. The CDR3 is CASSLGPLSYEQYF. For the CDR3, the DNA is TGTGCCAGCAGCCTGGGTCCTCTCTCCTACGAGCAGTACTTC.

The chain couples TRBV9 to TRBJ2-1; TRBD1 matches at 8 bases. This CDR3 spans 16 amino acids. Germline loops: CDR1 SGDLS, CDR2 YYNGEE. V shed 2 bases, J shed 6 bases, and the junction held 10 bases outside the gene matches. This CDR3 is CASSVGASGQVNEQFF. The DNA for the CDR3 is TGTGCCAGCAGCGTTGGGGCGTCGGGACAGGTCAATGAGCAGTTCTTC. Filled out from reference TRBV9 and TRBJ2-1, the complete variable domain reads DSGVTQTPKHLITATGQRVTLRCSPRSGDLSVYWYQQSLDQGLQFLIQYYNGEERAKGNILERFSAQQFPDLHSELNLSSLELGDSALYFCASSVGASGQVNEQFFGPGTRLTVL.

The V call is TRBV5-1, the J call TRBJ2-3; the D is unclear. This CDR3 has 13 residues. Germline V gene lookup returns CDR1 SGHRS and CDR2 YFSETQ. Trimming stripped 1 base from V and 2 bases from J, with 5 bases between. The CDR3 reads CASSLRDTDTQYF. The CDR3 DNA is TGCGCCAGCAGCTTGAGAGACACAGATACGCAGTATTTT.

This rearrangement joins TRBV20-1 to TRBJ1-2, with no clear D. The CDR3 runs 11 residues. Germline loops: CDR1 DFQATT, CDR2 SNEGSKA (reference sequence). Trimming left V 0 bases short and J 13 bases short, with 12 bases between. The CDR3 sequence: CSARDPPLSTF. The CDR3 region has the DNA TGCAGTGCTAGAGATCCCCCTCTCTCCACCTTC.

The V call is TRBV10-3, the J call TRBJ2-3; no clear D. This CDR3 has 14 residues. CDR1 is ENHRY and CDR2 is SYGVKD in the germline V gene. Trimming removed 6 bases from V and 5 bases from J, with 15 bases in between. The CDR3, as DNA: TGTGCCATCAGCTCCCCAGGTTCGGGAGATACGCAGTATTTT. It specifies CAISSPGSGDTQYF.

In regard to this clone: Here the CDR3 omits its conserved ending phenylalanine or tryptophan, so a read error is the likely source. It is unclear where the CDR3 begins or ends on the DNA, so no DNA is shown, and the CDR3 is as TCRdb lists it. This chain joins TRBV6-9 and TRBJ1-1. Including both end residues, the CDR3 is 10 amino acids long. CDR1 is MNHGY, CDR2 SVAAGI, per germline. This chain's CDR3 is CASEGGNRIL.

The chain carries TRBV7-2 and TRBJ2-5, with D possibly matching TRBD1 (6 bases). V gave up 1 base and J gave up 4 bases, with 16 bases separating them. CDR1 is SGHTA and CDR2 is FQGNSA in the germline V gene. The CDR3 is 16 amino acids. The CDR3: CASSLEGGGSRETQYF. The CDR3 DNA reads TGTGCCAGCAGCTTAGAAGGGGGTGGATCGAGAGAGACCCAGTACTTC. The full variable domain, rest sourced from reference TRBV7-2 and TRBJ2-5, is GAGVSQSPSNKVTEKGKDVELRCDPISGHTALYWYRQSLGQGLEFLIYFQGNSAPDKSGLPSDRFSAERTGGSVSTLTIQRTQQEDSAVYLCASSLEGGGSRETQYFGPGTRLLVL.

This clone came up a few times. The V call is TRBV7-2, the J call TRBJ2-7; TRBD1 aligns across 12 bases. Germline lookup yields CDR1 SGHTA and CDR2 FQGNSA. The CDR3 runs to 14 residues. V was pared by 3 bases and J by 6 bases, with 3 bases of the junction left unmatched. CDR3 in amino acids: CASSFPGQGAEQYF. The CDR3 region has the DNA TGTGCCAGCAGCTTTCCGGGACAGGGGGCCGAGCAGTACTTC.

The chain is built from TRBV28 and TRBJ2-3; D remains unclear. The CDR3 covers 14 residues. Trimming removed 3 bases at V and 3 bases at J, with 10 bases between. Germline values: CDR1 MDHEN, CDR2 SYDVKM. CDR3 sequence reads: CASSFFGSTDTQYF. The CDR3 DNA reads as TGTGCCAGCAGTTTTTTTGGTTCGACAGATACGCAGTATTTT.

The chain recombines TRBV19 with TRBJ1-2, with D possibly being TRBD1 (6 bases). Germline V gene sequence: CDR1 LNHDA, CDR2 SQIVND (reference sequence). This CDR3 region has 15 residues. Deletions cut 4 bases from V and 4 bases from J, with 16 bases between. The DNA for the CDR3 is TGTGCCAGTAGTACAACAGGGCCCCAGGTCTATGGCTACACCTTC. Translated: CASSTTGPQVYGYTF.

This chain uses TRBV7-2 with TRBJ2-2; the match to TRBD2 covers 9 bases. V shed 6 bases and J 1 base; nucleotides not matched to a gene: 6. CDR3 length equals 16 residues. The germline V gene encodes CDR1 SGHTA and CDR2 FQGNSA. The CDR3 DNA reads as TGTGCCAGCAGAAGAGCGGGGGGCCTGAACACCGGGGAGCTGTTTTTT. It codes for CASRRAGGLNTGELFF.

The DNA of the CDR3 is TGTGCCGGGGAGCGGGAGAACAGCTCCTACGAGCAGTACTTC. It yields the protein CAGERENSSYEQYF. The V gene is TRBV7-9, the J gene TRBJ2-7, with 8 bases fitting TRBD2. The CDR3 is 14 amino acids. The trim removed 11 bases at V and 0 bases at J, leaving 9 bases unmatched. Germline-derived CDR1 and CDR2 are SEHNR and FQNEAQ (reference sequence).

This chain links TRBV18 with TRBJ2-7; 7 bases are a match to TRBD1. From germline, CDR1 is KGHSH and CDR2 LQKENI. The CDR3 loop spans 15 amino acids. Losses at the gene ends were 6 bases for V and 3 bases for J; bases not matched to a gene: 11. CDR3: CASSLKGQALYEQYF. The CDR3 DNA sequence: TGTGCCAGCTCCCTAAAAGGACAGGCCCTCTACGAGCAGTACTTC.

The rearrangement uses TRBV7-9 and TRBJ1-2, with D perhaps matching TRBD1 (5 bases). The V gene lost 5 bases and the J gene lost 8 bases, with 15 bases spanning the gap. The CDR3 covers 13 residues. Germline-derived CDR1 and CDR2 are SEHNR and FQNEAQ (reference sequence). CDR3 in DNA: TGTGCCAGCAGCCCTCAGGGATGGGAAGGCTACACCTTC. Its translation: CASSPQGWEGYTF. Filled out from reference TRBV7-9 and TRBJ1-2, the complete variable domain reads DTGVSQNPRHKITKRGQNVTFRCDPISEHNRLYWYRQTLGQGPEFLTYFQNEAQLEKSRLLSDRFSAERPKGSFSTLEIQRTEQGDSAMYLCASSPQGWEGYTFGSGTRLTVV.

Here the CDR3 reads CASSLGTGGEAFF. CDR3 coding DNA: TGTGCCAGCAGCTTAGGGACAGGGGGCGAAGCTTTCTTT. V and J are TRBV11-2 and TRBJ1-1, with 11 nucleotides matching TRBD1. Germline V gene lookup returns CDR1 SGHAT and CDR2 FQNNGV. This CDR3 is 13 amino acids long. The J segment lost 8 bases and the V segment lost 1 base, leaving 0 bases of the junction unmatched.

V and J are TRBV27 and TRBJ2-2; no definite D call. The germline V gene has CDR1 MNHEY and CDR2 SMNVEV (reference sequence). CDR3 length: 13 amino acids. Trimming took 7 bases from V and 4 from J, leaving 10 bases between them. CDR3 coding DNA: TGTGCCAGCAAAGGAACTCGCACCGGGGAGCTGTTTTTT. As protein: CASKGTRTGELFF.

The chain carries TRBV9 and TRBJ2-1; 9 nucleotides line up with TRBD2. Germline loops: CDR1 SGDLS, CDR2 YYNGEE. This CDR3 has 17 amino acids. Trimming took 0 bases from V and 5 from J; bases not matched to a gene: 9. CDR3 residues: CASSVGLRASGDNEQFF. The CDR3 DNA reads TGTGCCAGCAGCGTAGGTCTGAGGGCTAGCGGGGACAATGAGCAGTTCTTC.

The chain is built from TRBV18 and TRBJ2-5, with TRBD2 matching over 12 bases. V shed 4 bases, J shed 1 base, and the junction held 1 base outside the gene matches. Germline-derived CDR1 and CDR2 are KGHSH and LQKENI. This CDR3 region has 15 residues. The CDR3 spells CASSQTSGGQETQYF. For the CDR3, the DNA is TGTGCCAGCTCACAGACTAGCGGGGGCCAAGAGACCCAGTACTTC.

This clone was observed a few times. J is TRBJ1-1 and V is TRBV2; 7 bases are a match to TRBD1. CDR1 and CDR2 (germline): SNHLY, FYNNEI. V was pared by 7 bases and J by 5 bases, with 10 bases of the junction left unmatched. This CDR3 comprises 14 residues. CDR3 nucleotide sequence: TGTGCCAGCATCCCCCAGGGGGTAAATACTGAAGCTTTCTTT. It encodes CASIPQGVNTEAFF.

The gene calls are TRBV30 and TRBJ1-2; 7 bases align to TRBD1. CDR1 GTSNPN and CDR2 SVGIG come from the germline V gene (reference sequence). The trim removed 0 bases at V and 5 bases at J, leaving 9 bases unmatched. The CDR3 is 15 residues long. Written as DNA, the CDR3 is TGTGCCTGGAGTGTGCGGACAGGAGGAGAATATGGCTACACCTTC. Protein: CAWSVRTGGEYGYTF. Supplemented by reference TRBV30 and TRBJ1-2, the full variable domain reads SQTIHQWPATLVQPVGSPLSLECTVEGTSNPNLYWYRQAAGRGLQLLFYSVGIGQISSEVPQNLSASRPQDRQFILSSKKLLLSDSGFYLCAWSVRTGGEYGYTFGSGTRLTVV.

V usage is TRBV19 and J usage is TRBJ1-2, with D tentatively TRBD1 (5 bases). CDR3 length: 14 residues. Germline assignment: CDR1 LNHDA and CDR2 SQIVND (reference sequence). Trimming removed 7 bases at V and 4 bases at J, with 16 bases between. CDR3 residues: CASTLGDAGYGYTF. The CDR3 DNA reads as TGTGCCAGTACCCTAGGGGATGCAGGCTATGGCTACACCTTC.

This clone came up a few times. The chain has TRBV14 and TRBJ1-6; D gene ambiguous. Trimming left V 4 bases short and J 7 bases short, with 8 bases between. This CDR3 comprises 13 residues. Germline assignment: CDR1 SGHDN and CDR2 FVKESK. CDR3 protein: CASSRALNSPLHF. CDR3 in DNA: TGTGCCAGCAGCCGAGCATTGAATTCACCCCTCCACTTT.

The rearrangement uses TRBV5-6 and TRBJ2-5; TRBD1 might be the D (5 bases). There are 17 residues in the CDR3. The ends were cut back, 0 bases at V and 4 bases at J, with 19 bases in the middle. Per the germline V gene, CDR1 is SGHDT and CDR2 is YYEEEE. Here the CDR3 reads CASSLVVGQKEPETQYF. Here the CDR3 DNA reads TGTGCCAGCAGCTTGGTTGTAGGACAAAAAGAACCAGAGACCCAGTACTTC.

The table lists this clone with a count of one. The DNA of the CDR3 is TGTGCCAGCTCACCAGGCGTGACAGTCGGTCAAGAGACCCAGTACTTC. This sequence encodes CASSPGVTVGQETQYF. The V gene is TRBV18, the J gene TRBJ2-5; possibly TRBD1 for D (5 bases). Germline V gene data show CDR1 as KGHSH and CDR2 as LQKENI. The V and J ends lost 2 bases and 2 bases respectively, with 15 bases between them. There are 16 residues in the CDR3.

The V call is TRBV5-1, the J call TRBJ2-5; TRBD1 aligns across 8 bases. The V gene's germline CDR1 is SGHRS and CDR2 YFSETQ. The trim removed 4 bases at V and 12 bases at J, leaving 5 bases unmatched. CDR3 size: 11 residues. In DNA, the CDR3 is TGCGCCAGCAGCGAGGACAGGGCAGAGTACTTC. It codes for CASSEDRAEYF.

This clone was detected only a few times. This rearrangement joins TRBV12-5 to TRBJ1-1, with 7 bases aligning to TRBD1. V gave up 0 bases and J gave up 6 bases; unmatched junction bases: 16. The CDR3 sequence is 18 residues long. Germline V CDR1 and CDR2: LGHNT, FRNRAP. The CDR3 sequence: CASGLVPLTGTVSAEAFF. As DNA, the CDR3 is TGTGCTAGTGGTTTGGTACCCCTGACCGGGACAGTCAGCGCTGAAGCTTTCTTT.

The chain combines TRBV15 with TRBJ1-2, with TRBD1 matching over 7 bases. CDR1 and CDR2 (germline): LNHNV, YYDKDF (reference sequence). The CDR3 consists of 15 residues. Germline trimming cut 0 bases from V and 2 bases from J; bases unmatched to any gene: 3. The CDR3 loop is CATSREARGNYGYTF. CDR3 sequence (DNA): TGTGCCACCAGCAGAGAGGCCAGGGGGAACTATGGCTACACCTTC.

The rearrangement uses TRBV5-1 and TRBJ1-2; no clear D gene. The V and J ends lost 4 bases and 6 bases respectively, with 22 bases between them. CDR1 and CDR2 from the germline V gene are SGHRS and YFSETQ. The CDR3 loop spans 16 amino acids. CDR3 sequence reads: CASSLRQESVLHGYTF. CDR3 bases: TGCGCCAGCAGCCTTCGGCAGGAATCTGTGCTCCATGGCTACACCTTC.

The chain links TRBV5-1 to TRBJ1-1, with 9 bases identical to TRBD1. CDR3 size: 16 residues. Germline values: CDR1 SGHRS, CDR2 YFSETQ. V was pared by 3 bases and J by 5 bases, with 11 bases of the junction left unmatched. The CDR3 region has the DNA TGCGCCAGCAGCTCCCCGGACAGGGGACAAGGTACTGAAGCTTTCTTT. Protein sequence: CASSSPDRGQGTEAFF.

The chain carries TRBV2 and TRBJ1-2, with 8 bases lining up with TRBD1. The germline V gene encodes CDR1 SNHLY and CDR2 FYNNEI. V dropped 6 bases and J dropped 3; count of bases not matched to a gene: 6. This CDR3 region has 14 residues. The chain's CDR3 is CASRTDRDHYGYTF. The CDR3 DNA reads TGTGCCAGCAGGACGGACAGGGACCACTATGGCTACACCTTC. Drawing the rest from reference TRBV2 and TRBJ1-2, the complete variable domain is EPEVTQTPSHQVTQMGQEVILRCVPISNHLYFYWYRQILGQKVEFLVSFYNNEISEKSEIFDDQFSVERPDGSNFTLKIRSTKLEDSAMYFCASRTDRDHYGYTFGSGTRLTVV.

The V gene is TRBV5-1, the J gene TRBJ2-6; the D call may be TRBD1 or TRBD2 (5 bases each). The ends were cut back, 2 bases at V and 0 bases at J, with 18 bases in the middle. The CDR3 spans 19 residues. Germline V gene lookup returns CDR1 SGHRS and CDR2 YFSETQ. CDR3 in amino acids: CASSFSAGTGSSGANVLTF. The CDR3 coding sequence is TGCGCCAGCAGCTTTTCTGCCGGGACGGGGTCCTCTGGGGCCAACGTCCTGACTTTC.

The V gene is TRBV6-1, the J gene TRBJ2-1; the match to TRBD2 covers 9 bases. The germline V gene encodes CDR1 MNHNS and CDR2 SASEGT. Unmatched junction bases numbered 7, after V lost 1 base and J lost 9 bases. CDR3 length: 15 residues. In DNA form, the CDR3 reads TGTGCCAGCAGTGAAGAGGCGGGGGGGCGAGGTGAGCAGTTCTTC. Residues: CASSEEAGGRGEQFF.